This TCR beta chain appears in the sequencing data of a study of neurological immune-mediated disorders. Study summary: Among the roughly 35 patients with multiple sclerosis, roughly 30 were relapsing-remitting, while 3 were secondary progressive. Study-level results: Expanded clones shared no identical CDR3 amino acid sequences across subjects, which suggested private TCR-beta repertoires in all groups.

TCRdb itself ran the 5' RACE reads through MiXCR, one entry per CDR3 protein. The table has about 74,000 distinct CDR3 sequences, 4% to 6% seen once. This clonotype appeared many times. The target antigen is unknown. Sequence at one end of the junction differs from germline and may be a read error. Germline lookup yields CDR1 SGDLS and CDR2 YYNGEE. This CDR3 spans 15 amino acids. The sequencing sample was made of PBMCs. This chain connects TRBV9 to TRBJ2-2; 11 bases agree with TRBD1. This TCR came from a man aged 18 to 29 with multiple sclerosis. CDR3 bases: TGTGCCAGCAGTGTAGGACAGGGGGCTACCGGGGAGCTGTTTTTT. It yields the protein CASSVGQGATGELFF.